Included here is one T cell receptor (beta chain) sequence, with context. Its antigen is still unknown. Per-nucleotide qualities are absent, and no much larger clonotype sits a single base away. Systemically healthy Caucasian individuals from Russia, 39 in total and aged about 6 to 90 years, were included as donors. Each donor gave around 9.8 milliliters of peripheral blood, collected into EDTA-treated Vacutainer tubes. Ficoll-Paque density-gradient centrifugation was used to isolate PBMCs, with at least 6 million obtained per sample. Trizol reagent was used to extract total RNA from PBMCs, with at least 5 micrograms per sample. For every donor, an aliquot of PBMCs went through flow cytometry to measure the percentages of naive CD45RAhigh/CD27high T cells. The data stem from a study of blood T cells in healthy people across ages (dated by TCRdb to the mid-2010s). With regard to the full study: In model experiments, template switching captured roughly one uniquely barcoded TCR beta cDNA molecule for every two T cells. Using deep sequencing normalized with unique cDNA molecular identifiers, the study measured how TCR beta repertoire diversity changes with age. Donors were grouped into four age groups: young (average roughly 15 years), middle-aged (39), aged (roughly 62) and long-lived (around 80). To avoid experimental bias, donors of different ages were randomly spread across the sequencing lanes. Two additional independent replicas of 1 million unique cDNA reads from the same blood draw were analyzed for two donors (one aged 18 to 29 and one aged 80 or older). The research as a whole found: There was a strong correlation between observed TCR beta diversity and the percentage of naive T cells measured by flow cytometry. Conclusive comparison of naive and antigen-experienced compartments was prevented by the profiling of bulk unsorted PBMCs. Because donor CMV infection status was unknown, age-related changes in expanded clonotypes were potentially confounded. Estimates of total diversity based on one million sequenced T cells were regarded as lower bounds and as underestimates. Observed TCR beta diversity per million T cells fell roughly linearly with age, and a significant reduction was already apparent by age approximately 41. Compared with the aged group, more naive CD4+ T cells, fewer expanded clones and increased TCR diversity were shown by the long-lived group, suggesting age selection.

Library construction relied on 5' RACE. Sequenced on an Illumina HiSeq 2500. A second PCR of roughly 7 to 11 cycles was performed with a sample-barcoded 5' primer and a J-beta primer mix. A unique molecular identifier was introduced onto each TCR beta cDNA molecule by a template-switch 5' adaptor carrying 12 random nucleotides. Each sample yielded at least 2.5 million CDR3-containing paired-end reads. First-strand cDNA was synthesized from all RNA with the Mint cDNA synthesis kit, primed by a TRBC-specific oligonucleotide. Following uracil-DNA glycosylase treatment, a first 18-cycle PCR with universal primers M1SS and BC2_uni_R was performed on all cDNA. On the authors' methods: For normalization, 1 million high-quality reads were randomly selected from each sample, with every read carrying a distinct molecular identifier. Reads with shared molecular identifiers were discarded instead of being binned into consensus sequences. MiTCR, run with a Q25 quality threshold and the strictest error-elimination algorithm, handled CDR3 identification, clonotype clustering and error correction. A nonparametric unseen species model using Euler transformation provided a lower-bound estimate of total TCR beta diversity. In TCRdb, the public reads were trimmed at Q25 with fastp and aligned with MiXCR, with productive beta chains retained. Rows with a matching CDR3 protein are joined into one entry that keeps the most common DNA and genes. The V and J calls come from TCRdb's annotation, not from the publication. In all, the sample holds approximately 1,000,000 distinct CDR3 sequences, and around 43% of those were seen once. 18% of the sample comes from the top ten.

The sample was blood. This receptor was taken from a woman aged 55-75 years in good health.

The CDR3 amino acid sequence is: CASSERGGRSGANVLTF. The base sequence is TGTGCCAGCAGTGAGCGGGGTGGGCGCTCTGGGGCCAACGTCCTGACTTTC. The chain links TRBV2 with TRBJ2-6; tentative D gene TRBD2, with 6 bases matching. The germline V gene yields SNHLY for CDR1 and FYNNEI for CDR2. The V end loses 3 bases and the J end loses 0 bases, and a stretch of 12 bases separates them. From cysteine to phenylalanine, the CDR3 is 17 amino acids long. The CDR3 DNA has 51 bases and is translated from base 1.